This TCR beta chain emerged from a study of blood T cells in healthy people across ages. Each individual donor underwent a draw of about 9.9 milliliters of peripheral blood. Total RNA, at least 5.5 micrograms per sample, was extracted from PBMCs. Using a J-beta primer mix together with a sample-barcoded 5' primer, a second PCR was run for about 6 to 11 cycles. A tag from a template-switch adaptor with 12 random nucleotides marked each cDNA molecule. TCRdb re-called the 5' RACE reads with MiXCR, one entry per CDR3 protein. The data contain some 1.5 million distinct CDR3 sequences, roughly 28% of them singletons. V lost 5 bases, J lost 4 bases, and 13 bases stayed unmatched. CDR3 size: 16 residues. The V gene's germline CDR1 is MDHEN and CDR2 SYDVKM. As for this clonotype: The antigen remains unidentified.

General study points: More naive CD4+ cells and higher diversity were found in long-lived than in aged donors.

This receptor was identified in a young woman in good health. Sample: blood. The V call is TRBV28, the J call TRBJ1-1; TRBD1 agrees at 7 bases. CDR3 bases: TGTGCCAGCAGTCCCCCGGACAGGCCCGGGCCCACTGAAGCTTTCTTT. Translated: CASSPPDRPGPTEAFF.